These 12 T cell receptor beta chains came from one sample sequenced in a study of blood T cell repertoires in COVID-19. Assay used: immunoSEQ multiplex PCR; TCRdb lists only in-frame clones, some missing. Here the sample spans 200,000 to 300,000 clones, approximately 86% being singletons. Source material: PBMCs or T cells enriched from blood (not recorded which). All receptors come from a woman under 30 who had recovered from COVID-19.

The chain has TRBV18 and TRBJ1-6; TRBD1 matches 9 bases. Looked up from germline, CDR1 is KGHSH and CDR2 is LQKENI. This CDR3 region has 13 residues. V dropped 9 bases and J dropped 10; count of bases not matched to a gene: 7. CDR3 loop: CASHGQGQSPLHF. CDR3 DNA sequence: TGTGCCAGTCACGGACAGGGGCAATCACCCCTCCACTTT.

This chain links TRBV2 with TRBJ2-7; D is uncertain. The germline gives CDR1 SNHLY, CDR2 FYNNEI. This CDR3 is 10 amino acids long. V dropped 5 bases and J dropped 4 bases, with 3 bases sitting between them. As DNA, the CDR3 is TGTGCCAGCAGTCTATACGAGCAGTACTTC. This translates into CASSLYEQYF.

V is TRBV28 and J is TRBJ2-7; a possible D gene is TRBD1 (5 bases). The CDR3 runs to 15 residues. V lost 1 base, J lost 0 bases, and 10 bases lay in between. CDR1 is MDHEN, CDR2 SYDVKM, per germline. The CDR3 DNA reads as TGTGCCAGCAGTTTATCTGCAGGGTACTCCTACGAGCAGTACTTC. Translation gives CASSLSAGYSYEQYF.

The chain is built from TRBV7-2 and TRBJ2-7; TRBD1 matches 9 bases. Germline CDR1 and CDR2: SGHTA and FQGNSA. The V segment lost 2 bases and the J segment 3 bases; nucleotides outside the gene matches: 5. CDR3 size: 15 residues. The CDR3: CASSLRDRDFYEQYF. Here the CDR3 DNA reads TGTGCCAGCAGCTTACGGGACAGGGATTTCTACGAGCAGTACTTC.

Written as DNA, the CDR3 is TGTGCCAGCAGCTTACGGGCCCGGGGTAGCCTCCGAGGTGAGACCCAGTACTTC. It codes for CASSLRARGSLRGETQYF. The chain couples TRBV7-2 to TRBJ2-5; D might be TRBD2 (5 bases). The germline gives CDR1 SGHTA, CDR2 FQGNSA. This CDR3 contains 18 residues. Trimming cost V 2 bases and J 5 bases, with 24 bases left between them.

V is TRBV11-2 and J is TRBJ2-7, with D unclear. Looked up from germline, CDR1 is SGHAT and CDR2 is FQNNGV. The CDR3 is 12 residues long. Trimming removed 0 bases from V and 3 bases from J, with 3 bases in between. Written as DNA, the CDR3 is TGTGCCAGCAGCTTAGACCACTACGAGCAGTACTTC. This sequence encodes CASSLDHYEQYF.

Here the CDR3 reads CASSLGAGAYNEQFF. DNA of the CDR3: TGTGCCAGCAGCTTAGGAGCGGGGGCCTACAATGAGCAGTTCTTC. The rearrangement links TRBV7-2 to TRBJ2-1, with TRBD2 matching over 8 bases. With 1 base clipped from V and 2 bases from J, the junction kept 1 base outside the gene matches. Germline CDR1 reads SGHTA; CDR2 reads FQGNSA. This CDR3 region has 15 residues.

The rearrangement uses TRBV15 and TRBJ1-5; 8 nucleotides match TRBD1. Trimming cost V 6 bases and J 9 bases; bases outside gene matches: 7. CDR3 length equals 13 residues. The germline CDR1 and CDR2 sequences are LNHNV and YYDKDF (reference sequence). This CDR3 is CATSTGGTGPQHF. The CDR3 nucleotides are TGTGCCACCAGTACAGGGGGTACGGGGCCCCAGCATTTT.

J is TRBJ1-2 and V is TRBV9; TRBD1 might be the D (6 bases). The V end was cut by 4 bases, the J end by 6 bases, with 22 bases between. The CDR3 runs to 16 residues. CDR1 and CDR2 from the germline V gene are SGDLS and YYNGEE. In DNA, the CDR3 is TGTGCCAGCAGCCACGGGCAAGAAACAGGGTTGGATGGCTACACCTTC. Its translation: CASSHGQETGLDGYTF.

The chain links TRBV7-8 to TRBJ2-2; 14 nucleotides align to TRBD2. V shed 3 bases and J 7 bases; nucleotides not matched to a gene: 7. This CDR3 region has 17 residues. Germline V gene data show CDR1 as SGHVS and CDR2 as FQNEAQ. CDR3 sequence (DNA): TGTGCCAGCAGCTTGGGACTAGCGGGGGTAATGGGCGGGGAGCTGTTTTTT. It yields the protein CASSLGLAGVMGGELFF. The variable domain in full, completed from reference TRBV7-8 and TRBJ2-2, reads GAGVSQSPRYKVAKRGQDVALRCDPISGHVSLFWYQQALGQGPEFLTYFQNEAQLDKSGLPSDRFFAERPEGSVSTLKIQRTQQEDSAVYLCASSLGLAGVMGGELFFGEGSRLTVL.

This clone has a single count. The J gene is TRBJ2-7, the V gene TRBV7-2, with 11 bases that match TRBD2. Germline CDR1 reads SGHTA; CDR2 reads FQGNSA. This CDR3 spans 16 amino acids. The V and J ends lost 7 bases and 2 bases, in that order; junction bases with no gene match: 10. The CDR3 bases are TGTGCCAGCAAACTTATGGGGACTAGCGGACCCTACGAGCAGTACTTC. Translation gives CASKLMGTSGPYEQYF.

The CDR3 DNA reads as TGTGCCTGGAGTGTGTCAGGGCTTGAGACCCAGTACTTC. Translation: CAWSVSGLETQYF. V gene TRBV30 combines with J gene TRBJ2-5; TRBD1 is a possible D gene (5 bases). CDR1 and CDR2 (germline): GTSNPN, SVGIG (reference sequence). The V gene lost 0 bases and the J gene lost 5 bases, with 10 bases spanning the gap. This CDR3 region has 13 residues.